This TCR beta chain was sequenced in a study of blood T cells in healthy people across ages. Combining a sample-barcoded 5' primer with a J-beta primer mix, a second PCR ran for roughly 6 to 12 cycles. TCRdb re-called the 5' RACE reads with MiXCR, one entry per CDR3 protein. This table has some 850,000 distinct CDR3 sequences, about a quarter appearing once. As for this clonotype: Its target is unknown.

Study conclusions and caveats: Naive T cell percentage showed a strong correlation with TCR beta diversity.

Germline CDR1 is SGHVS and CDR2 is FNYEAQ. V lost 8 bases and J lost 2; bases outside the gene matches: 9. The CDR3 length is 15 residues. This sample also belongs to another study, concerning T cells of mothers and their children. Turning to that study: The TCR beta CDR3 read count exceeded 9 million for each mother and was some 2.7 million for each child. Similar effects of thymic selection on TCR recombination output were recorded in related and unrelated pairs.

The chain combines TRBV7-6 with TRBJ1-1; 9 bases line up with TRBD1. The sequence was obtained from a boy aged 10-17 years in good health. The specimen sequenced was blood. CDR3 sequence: CASAPDRGKNTEAFF. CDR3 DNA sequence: TGTGCCAGCGCCCCCGACAGGGGGAAAAACACTGAAGCTTTCTTT.